This TCR beta chain was retrieved from a study of OX40 agonist ivuxolimab in advanced cancers. Study overall: There were three patients with partial responses, one having hepatocellular carcinoma and two cutaneous melanoma.

The CDR3 has 14 residues. V lost 6 bases, J lost 3 bases, and 11 bases lay in between. Germline loops: CDR1 PRHDT, CDR2 FYEKMQ (reference sequence). Clones were sequenced by immunoSEQ multiplex PCR, and TCRdb holds only the in-frame ones, with some missing. The sample lists about 64,000 clones, roughly 80% occurring once. This clone was observed a few times. Its antigen is currently unknown. Study results and caveats: At 0.1 to 3.0 mg/kg and by week 6, CD4+ and CD8+ T cells in the blood had expanded clonally.

This TCR derives from an adult with an advanced solid tumor such as melanoma, head and neck, liver or kidney cancer. This sequence joins TRBV13 and TRBJ2-2; the D call may be TRBD1 or TRBD2 (6 bases each). The sample in question was CD4+ or CD8+ T cells sorted from blood, obtained in a trial of the OX40 agonist ivuxolimab. CDR3 nucleotide sequence: TGTGCCAGCAGGGCGAGGGGGGACACCGGGGAGCTGTTTTTT. Its translation: CASRARGDTGELFF.